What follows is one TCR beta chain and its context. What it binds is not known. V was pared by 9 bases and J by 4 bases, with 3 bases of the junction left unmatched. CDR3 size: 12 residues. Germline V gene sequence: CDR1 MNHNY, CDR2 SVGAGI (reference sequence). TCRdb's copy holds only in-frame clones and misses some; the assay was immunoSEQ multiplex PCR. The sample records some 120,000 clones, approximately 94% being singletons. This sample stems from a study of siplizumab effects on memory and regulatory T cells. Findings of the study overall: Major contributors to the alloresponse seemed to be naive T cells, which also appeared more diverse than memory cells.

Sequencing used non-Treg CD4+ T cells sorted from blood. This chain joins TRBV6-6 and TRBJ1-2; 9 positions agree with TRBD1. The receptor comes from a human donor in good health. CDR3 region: CASGQGTYGYTF. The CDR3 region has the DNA TGTGCCAGTGGACAGGGGACCTATGGCTACACCTTC.